A selection of T cell receptor beta chains follows, all from one sample in a study of T cells in narcolepsy. Libraries were prepared by immunoSEQ multiplex PCR; TCRdb keeps only in-frame clonotypes and omits some of them. Of around 30,000 clones listed, roughly 78% were seen once; the top ten hold over 5%. Sequenced material: memory (CD45RA-) CD4+ T cells from blood. These receptors were taken from a human donor in good health. Each CDR3 is given with its conserved first and last residue. Fields, in order: J gene, V gene, CDR3 protein.

TRBJ1-2 TRBV5-1 CASSLEGQPVGYTF
TRBJ1-1 TRBV6-5 CASSFRNTEAFF
TRBJ1-3 TRBV7-9 CASSLTGTTGNTIYF
TRBJ2-3 TRBV19 CASRTQGPTQYF
TRBJ1-1 TRBV11-3 CASSLDGRGGNTEAFF
TRBJ1-1 TRBV7-9 CASSLLAVNTEAFF
TRBJ1-1 TRBV6-5 CASSSGTGDGEAEAFF
TRBJ2-2 TRBV6-1 CASSGDRNTGELFF
TRBJ2-2 TRBV7-3 CASSLTWVGGKLFF
TRBJ2-1 TRBV27 CASTRVGGVPHNEQFF
TRBJ1-2 TRBV7-3 CASSRRSYGYTF
TRBJ2-3 TRBV6-1 CASYTGGLTDTQYF
TRBJ1-5 TRBV19 CASKNQGAVNQPQHF
TRBJ2-1 TRBV6-1 CASSDPGALRLNEQFF
TRBJ2-7 TRBV27 CATPPWGAPGTYEQYF
TRBJ2-5 TRBV7-3 CASSPQGGETQYF
TRBJ2-7 TRBV6-1 CASRPDSPTYEQYF